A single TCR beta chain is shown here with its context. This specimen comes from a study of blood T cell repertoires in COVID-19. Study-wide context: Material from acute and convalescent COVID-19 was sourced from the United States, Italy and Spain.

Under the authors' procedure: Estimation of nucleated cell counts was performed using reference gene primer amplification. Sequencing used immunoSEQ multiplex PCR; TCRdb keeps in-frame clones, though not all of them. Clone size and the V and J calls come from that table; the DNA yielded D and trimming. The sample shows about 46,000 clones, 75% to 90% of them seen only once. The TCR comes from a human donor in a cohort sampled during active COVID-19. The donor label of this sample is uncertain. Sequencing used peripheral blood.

DNA of the CDR3: TGTGCCAGCAGCTTAAGGACAGGGACAGATGAAAAACTGTTTTTT. This encodes CASSLRTGTDEKLFF. The V gene is TRBV7-9, the J gene TRBJ1-4, with 8 nucleotides matching TRBD1. The CDR3 contains 15 residues. Germline lookup yields CDR1 SEHNR and CDR2 FQNEAQ (reference sequence). J was trimmed by 6 bases and V by 2 bases; bases with no gene match: 5. The full variable domain, in which reference TRBV7-9 and TRBJ1-4 provide the parts outside the CDR3, is DTGVSQNPRHKITKRGQNVTFRCDPISEHNRLYWYRQTLGQGPEFLTYFQNEAQLEKSRLLSDRFSAERPKGSFSTLEIQRTEQGDSAMYLCASSLRTGTDEKLFFGSGTQLSVL.